The rows below give T cell receptor beta chains drawn from one sample of a study of radiotherapy plus CTLA-4 blockade in lung cancer. Libraries were prepared by immunoSEQ multiplex PCR; TCRdb keeps only in-frame clonotypes and omits some of them. The table has roughly 44,000 clones, about 88% seen once. This material consisted of peripheral blood, taken from a patient treated with radiotherapy plus ipilimumab. These receptors originate from a human donor with non-small cell lung cancer whose response to radiotherapy plus ipilimumab could not be evaluated. Each CDR3 is given with its conserved first and last residue. The order of the fields is V gene, D gene, J gene, clone size, CDR3 protein, CDR3 DNA. A D gene is named only where the DNA matches it firmly. Only some rows state a clone size, as once, few, many or a class for expanded clones.

TRBV6-5	TRBD1	TRBJ1-5	-	CASSSQGGNQPQHF	TGTGCCAGCAGCTCACAGGGGGGGAATCAGCCCCAGCATTTT
TRBV6-4	-	TRBJ1-2	once	CAITRAGNYGYTF	TGTGCCATCACGAGGGCCGGAAACTATGGCTACACCTTC
TRBV19	TRBD1	TRBJ2-6	-	CASSMGQLTSGANVLTF	TGTGCCAGTAGTATGGGACAGCTTACCTCTGGGGCCAACGTCCTGACTTTC
TRBV6-5	TRBD2	TRBJ2-7	-	CASSYSAGGKSYEQYF	TGTGCCAGCAGTTACTCGGCGGGGGGTAAATCCTACGAGCAGTACTTC
TRBV4-3	TRBD1	TRBJ1-1	-	CASSQNLQGGEAFF	TGCGCCAGCAGCCAAAACCTACAGGGGGGGGAAGCTTTCTTT
TRBV7-6	TRBD1	TRBJ1-2	-	CASSKSGTGGAYGYTF	TGTGCCAGCAGCAAATCCGGGACAGGGGGCGCGTATGGCTACACCTTC
TRBV2	-	TRBJ1-1	-	CASSGQESTEAFF	TGTGCCAGCAGTGGACAAGAGAGCACTGAAGCTTTCTTT
TRBV13	TRBD1	TRBJ2-4	-	CASSSSGGADIQYF	TGTGCCAGCAGCTCCTCAGGGGGCGCTGACATTCAGTACTTC
TRBV5-4	-	TRBJ2-5	-	CASSWTEGETQYF	TGTGCCAGCAGCTGGACGGAGGGGGAGACCCAGTACTTC
TRBV7-7	TRBD1	TRBJ2-5	-	CASSLGGRSQGETQYF	TGTGCCAGCAGCTTAGGGGGCCGGTCACAGGGGGAGACCCAGTACTTC
TRBV13	TRBD1	TRBJ2-7	-	CASGTGDGEQYF	TGTGCCAGCGGGACAGGGGATGGCGAGCAGTACTTC
TRBV5-1	TRBD2	TRBJ2-7	-	CASSLARGGGPYEQYF	TGCGCCAGCAGCTTGGCCCGCGGGGGGGGGCCCTACGAGCAGTACTTC
TRBV5-5	TRBD1	TRBJ1-1	-	CASSQDRDAEAFF	TGTGCCAGCAGCCAAGACAGGGACGCTGAAGCTTTCTTT
TRBV10-2	TRBD1	TRBJ2-7	-	CASSLQTGALPYEQYF	TGCGCCAGCAGCCTACAGACAGGGGCGCTCCCCTACGAGCAGTACTTC
TRBV6-5	-	TRBJ1-1	-	CASSYARDFNTEAFF	TGTGCCAGCAGTTACGCACGGGACTTTAACACTGAAGCTTTCTTT
TRBV6-5	-	TRBJ1-2	-	CASSYLSGRGYTF	TGTGCCAGCAGTTACCTTTCCGGCAGGGGCTACACCTTC
TRBV19	TRBD1	TRBJ2-2	once	CASRPGTANTGELFF	TGTGCCAGTAGGCCGGGGACAGCAAACACCGGGGAGCTGTTTTTT
TRBV29-1	TRBD1	TRBJ1-5	once	CSVRGQGIDQPQHF	TGCAGCGTCAGGGGACAGGGGATTGATCAGCCCCAGCATTTT
TRBV5-1	TRBD1	TRBJ2-7	-	CASSLGPGQGYEQYF	TGCGCCAGCAGCTTGGGGCCGGGACAGGGTTACGAGCAGTACTTC
TRBV19	TRBD2	TRBJ2-3	-	CASSVTGLAGGPTDTQYF	TGTGCCAGTAGTGTGACTGGCCTAGCGGGGGGGCCAACAGATACGCAGTATTTT
TRBV6-5	-	TRBJ2-1	-	CASSYTRQYNEQFF	TGTGCCAGCAGTTACACCAGACAGTACAATGAGCAGTTCTTC
TRBV11-2	-	TRBJ1-2	-	CASSYQGPRNTF	TGTGCCAGCAGCTACCAGGGTCCAAGAAACACCTTC